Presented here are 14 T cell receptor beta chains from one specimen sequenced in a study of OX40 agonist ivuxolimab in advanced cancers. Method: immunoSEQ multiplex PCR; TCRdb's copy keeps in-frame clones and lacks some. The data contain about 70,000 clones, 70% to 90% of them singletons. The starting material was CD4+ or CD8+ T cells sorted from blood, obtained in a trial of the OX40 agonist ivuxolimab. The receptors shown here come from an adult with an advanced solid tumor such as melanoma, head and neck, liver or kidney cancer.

CDR3 nucleotide sequence: TGTGCCAGCAGCTTAACAGGGCTTAATTCACCCCTCCACTTT. This sequence encodes CASSLTGLNSPLHF. The J gene is TRBJ1-6, the V gene TRBV7-8; D is perhaps TRBD1 (6 bases). There are 14 residues in the CDR3. The germline V gene has CDR1 SGHVS and CDR2 FQNEAQ. The V end lost 2 bases, the J end lost 6 bases, and 8 bases lay between the germline ends.

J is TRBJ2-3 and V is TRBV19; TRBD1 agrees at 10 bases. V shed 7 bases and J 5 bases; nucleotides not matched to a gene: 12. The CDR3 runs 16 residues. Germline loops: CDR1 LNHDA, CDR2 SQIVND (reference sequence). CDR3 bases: TGTGCCAGTAACAGCCCGGGACAGGGGTTTGGAGATACGCAGTATTTT. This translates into CASNSPGQGFGDTQYF.

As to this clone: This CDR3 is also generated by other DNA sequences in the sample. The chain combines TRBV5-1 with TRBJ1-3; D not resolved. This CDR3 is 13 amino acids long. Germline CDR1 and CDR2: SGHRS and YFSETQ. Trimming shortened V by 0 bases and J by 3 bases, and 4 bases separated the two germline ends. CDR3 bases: TGCGCCAGCAGCTTGGGGCTTGGAAACACCATATATTTT. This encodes CASSLGLGNTIYF.

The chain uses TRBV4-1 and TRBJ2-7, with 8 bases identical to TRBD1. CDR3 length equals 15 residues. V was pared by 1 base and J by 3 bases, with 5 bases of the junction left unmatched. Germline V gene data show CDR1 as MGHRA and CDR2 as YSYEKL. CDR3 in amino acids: CASSQGDRNHYEQYF. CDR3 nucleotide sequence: TGCGCCAGCAGCCAAGGGGACAGGAATCACTACGAGCAGTACTTC.

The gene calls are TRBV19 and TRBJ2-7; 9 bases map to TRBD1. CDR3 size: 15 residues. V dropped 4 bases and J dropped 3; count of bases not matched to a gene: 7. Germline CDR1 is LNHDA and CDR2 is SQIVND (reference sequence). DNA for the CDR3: TGTGCCAGTAGTAGTAAGGGACAGGGCGACTACGAGCAGTACTTC. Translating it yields CASSSKGQGDYEQYF.

CDR3 sequence (DNA): TGTGCCAGCAGCTCTCTTAGTAATACCAACACTGAAGCTTTCTTT. Its protein is CASSSLSNTNTEAFF. V is TRBV7-9 and J is TRBJ1-1; D gene uncertain. CDR1 is SEHNR, CDR2 FQNEAQ, per germline (reference sequence). V was clipped by 4 bases and J by 2 bases, with 14 bases between them. This CDR3 is built from 15 residues.

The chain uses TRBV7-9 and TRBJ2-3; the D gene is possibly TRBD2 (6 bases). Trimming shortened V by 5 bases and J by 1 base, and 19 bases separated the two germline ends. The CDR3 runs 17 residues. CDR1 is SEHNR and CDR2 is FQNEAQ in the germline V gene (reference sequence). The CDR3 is CASSPGWRGEGTDTQYF. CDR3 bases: TGTGCCAGCAGCCCCGGCTGGAGGGGCGAGGGCACAGATACGCAGTATTTT. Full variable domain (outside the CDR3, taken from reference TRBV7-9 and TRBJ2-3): DTGVSQNPRHKITKRGQNVTFRCDPISEHNRLYWYRQTLGQGPEFLTYFQNEAQLEKSRLLSDRFSAERPKGSFSTLEIQRTEQGDSAMYLCASSPGWRGEGTDTQYFGPGTRLTVL.

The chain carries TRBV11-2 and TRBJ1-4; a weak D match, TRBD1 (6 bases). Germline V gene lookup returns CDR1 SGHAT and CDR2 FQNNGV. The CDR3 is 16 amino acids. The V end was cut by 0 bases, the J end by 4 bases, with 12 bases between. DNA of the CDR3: TGTGCCAGCAGCTTAGAGCTGACAGGCCTTAATGAAAAACTGTTTTTT. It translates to CASSLELTGLNEKLFF.

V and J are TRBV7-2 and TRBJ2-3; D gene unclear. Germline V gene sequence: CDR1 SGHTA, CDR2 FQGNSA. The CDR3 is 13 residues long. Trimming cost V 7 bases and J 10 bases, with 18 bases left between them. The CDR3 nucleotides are TGTGCCAGCACGATGGAATACGGCCTATCGCAGTATTTT. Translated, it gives CASTMEYGLSQYF.

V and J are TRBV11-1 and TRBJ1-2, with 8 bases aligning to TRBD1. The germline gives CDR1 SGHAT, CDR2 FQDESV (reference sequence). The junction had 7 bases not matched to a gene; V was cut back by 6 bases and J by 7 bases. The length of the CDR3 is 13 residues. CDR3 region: CASSSGTGFGYTF. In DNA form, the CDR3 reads TGTGCCAGCAGTTCCGGGACAGGATTTGGCTACACCTTC. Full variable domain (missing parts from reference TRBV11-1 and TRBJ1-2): EAEVAQSPRYKITEKSQAVAFWCDPISGHATLYWYRQILGQGPELLVQFQDESVVDDSQLPKDRFSAERLKGVDSTLKIQPAELGDSAMYLCASSSGTGFGYTFGSGTRLTVV.

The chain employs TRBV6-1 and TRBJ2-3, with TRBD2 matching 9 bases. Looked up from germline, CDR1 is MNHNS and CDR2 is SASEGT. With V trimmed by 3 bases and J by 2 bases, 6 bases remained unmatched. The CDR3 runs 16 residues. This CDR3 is CASSEVAGDLTDTQYF. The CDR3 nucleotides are TGTGCCAGCAGTGAGGTAGCGGGGGACCTCACAGATACGCAGTATTTT.

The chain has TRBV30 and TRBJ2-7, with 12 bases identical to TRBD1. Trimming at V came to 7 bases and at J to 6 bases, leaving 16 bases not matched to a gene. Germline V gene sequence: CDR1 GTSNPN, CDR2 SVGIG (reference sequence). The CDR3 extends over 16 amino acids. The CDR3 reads CALLNHAGTGGFEQYF. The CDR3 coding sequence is TGTGCCTTACTGAACCACGCCGGGACAGGGGGCTTCGAGCAGTACTTC.

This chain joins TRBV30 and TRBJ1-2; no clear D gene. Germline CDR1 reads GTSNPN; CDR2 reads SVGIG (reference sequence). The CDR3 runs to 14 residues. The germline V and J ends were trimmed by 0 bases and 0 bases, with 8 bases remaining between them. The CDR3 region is CAWSVWRTNYGYTF. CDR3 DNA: TGTGCCTGGAGTGTGTGGAGAACTAACTATGGCTACACCTTC.

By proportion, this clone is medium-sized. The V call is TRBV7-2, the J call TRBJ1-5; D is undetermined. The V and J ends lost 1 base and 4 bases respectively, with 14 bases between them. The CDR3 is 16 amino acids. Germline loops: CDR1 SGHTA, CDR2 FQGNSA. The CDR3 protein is CASSLGDGVGNQPQHF. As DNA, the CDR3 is TGTGCCAGCAGCTTAGGGGATGGAGTTGGAAATCAGCCCCAGCATTTT.